This note documents a single TCR beta chain sequence. Its antigen is undetermined. The data were obtained in a study of T cell responses to AZD1222 COVID-19 vaccine. The protocol was immunoSEQ multiplex PCR, while the TCRdb copy is restricted to in-frame clones and leaves out a portion. In the table there are 180,000 or so clones, roughly 94% of which are singletons. Findings of the study overall: Spike-wide vaccine-associated CD4 TCRs dominated at 160-218 and 743-854.

CDR3 size: 17 residues. Germline V gene lookup returns CDR1 LGHDT and CDR2 YNNKEL (reference sequence). With 4 bases removed from V and 1 base from J, the gap between germline ends came to 17 bases. The TCR was taken from an adult who received the AZD1222 COVID-19 vaccine. The chain carries TRBV3-1 (or the pseudogene TRBV3-2) and TRBJ2-4; D is ambiguous. This sample comprised peripheral blood, obtained 28 days after the second AZD1222 dose. CDR3 loop: CASSPAGLPKAKNIQYF. The CDR3, as DNA: TGTGCCAGCAGCCCTGCCGGGCTCCCGAAGGCCAAAAACATTCAGTACTTC.